This T cell receptor (beta chain) was captured in a study of blood T cell repertoires in COVID-19. Libraries were prepared by immunoSEQ multiplex PCR; TCRdb keeps only in-frame clonotypes and omits some of them. The data show about 380,000 clones, around 87% seen once. Assignments of participants to cohorts depended upon their own reported clinical history. After removal of 6 bases from V and 5 bases from J, the junction contained 19 bases not matched to a gene. This CDR3 has 18 amino acids. CDR1 SGHVS and CDR2 FQNEAQ come from the germline V gene. The genes are TRBV7-8 and TRBJ2-1; TRBD1 agrees at 7 bases. The receptor was isolated from a man aged 25-40 years who had recovered from COVID-19. Material: PBMCs or T cells enriched from blood (not recorded which). The CDR3 nucleotides are TGTGCCAGCAGTCGAATATCCCCCGGGACAGCCCAAAACAATGAGCAGTTCTTC. It translates to CASSRISPGTAQNNEQFF.